This TCR beta chain was sequenced during a study of OX40 agonist ivuxolimab in advanced cancers. Study context: Averaging roughly 60 years in age, with a range of roughly 23 to 85, the cohort was around 87% male. Regarding the study as a whole: In CD8+ T cells, expanded clones were on average more numerous than in CD4+.

Comment on this clone: Antigen unknown.

This CDR3 spans 16 amino acids. The method was immunoSEQ multiplex PCR; TCRdb's version includes in-frame clones alone and lacks a portion of them. Counted here are about 80,000 clones, 90% occurring once; the ten biggest clones make up less than 2%. This chain links TRBV21-1 with TRBJ2-7; the table calls TRBD2, which could not be checked here. TRBV21-1 is labeled a pseudogene. Source: CD4+ or CD8+ T cells sorted from blood, taken in a trial of the OX40 agonist ivuxolimab. This TCR came from an adult with an advanced solid tumor such as melanoma, head and neck, liver or kidney cancer. Here the CDR3 DNA reads TGTGCCAGCAGCTCTAGGGGACTAGCGGGAGTGGGCGAGCAGTACTTC. This translates into CASSSRGLAGVGEQYF.